This TCR beta chain was identified in a study of blood T cell repertoires in COVID-19. Study context: Samples of COVID-19 (acute and convalescent) were obtained from the United States, Italy and Spain.

As originally analysed: Nucleated cell number was recorded as an estimate derived from reference gene primer amplification. Profiled with immunoSEQ multiplex PCR; TCRdb holds only in-frame clones, not every one. That table is the source of V, J and clone size, and D and trimming were worked out from the DNA. The profile shows roughly 60,000 clones, 84% of them singletons. Patients from Seattle were sampled longitudinally, starting during active infection. The junction had 10 bases not matched to a gene; V was cut back by 0 bases and J by 2 bases. This CDR3 has 18 residues. CDR1 is LNHNV, CDR2 YYDKDF, per germline (reference sequence).

J is TRBJ2-3 and V is TRBV15; 8 bases map to TRBD2. The sample consisted of peripheral blood. The clonotype was recovered from a man in his fifties or sixties with COVID-19, enrolled during active disease. The DNA of the CDR3 is TGTGCCACCAGCAGAGATACGGCACTAGCGGATACCACAGATACGCAGTATTTT. It specifies CATSRDTALADTTDTQYF.